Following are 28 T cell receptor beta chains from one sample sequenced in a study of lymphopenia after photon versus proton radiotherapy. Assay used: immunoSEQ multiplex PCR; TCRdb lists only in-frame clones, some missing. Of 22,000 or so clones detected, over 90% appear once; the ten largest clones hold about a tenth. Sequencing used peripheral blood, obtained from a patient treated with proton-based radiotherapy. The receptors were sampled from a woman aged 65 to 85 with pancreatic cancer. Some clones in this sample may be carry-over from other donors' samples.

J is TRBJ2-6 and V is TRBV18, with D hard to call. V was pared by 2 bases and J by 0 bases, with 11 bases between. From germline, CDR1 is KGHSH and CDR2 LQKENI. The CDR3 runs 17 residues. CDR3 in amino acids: CASSPINGLSGANVLTF. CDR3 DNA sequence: TGTGCCAGCTCACCAATTAACGGTCTCTCTGGGGCCAACGTCCTGACTTTC.

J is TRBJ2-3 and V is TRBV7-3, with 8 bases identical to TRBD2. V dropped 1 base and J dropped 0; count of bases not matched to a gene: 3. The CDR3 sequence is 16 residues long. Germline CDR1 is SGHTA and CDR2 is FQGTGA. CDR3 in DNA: TGTGCCAGCAGCTTAAACCCTAGCGGGAGCACAGATACGCAGTATTTT. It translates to CASSLNPSGSTDTQYF.

The CDR3 nucleotides read TGTGCCAGCAGTTCCTCCGGACGGAGTAGCAATCAGCCCCAGCATTTT. Translated: CASSSSGRSSNQPQHF. The chain has TRBV28 and TRBJ1-5; D is unclear. The V end was cut by 4 bases, the J end by 0 bases, with 13 bases between. Germline CDR1 reads MDHEN; CDR2 reads SYDVKM. This CDR3 comprises 16 residues.

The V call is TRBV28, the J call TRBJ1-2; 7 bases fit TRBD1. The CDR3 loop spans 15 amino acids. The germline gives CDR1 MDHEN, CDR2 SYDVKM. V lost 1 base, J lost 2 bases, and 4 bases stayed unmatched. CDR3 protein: CASSLSPDRNYGYTF. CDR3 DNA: TGTGCCAGCAGTTTATCCCCGGACAGGAACTATGGCTACACCTTC.

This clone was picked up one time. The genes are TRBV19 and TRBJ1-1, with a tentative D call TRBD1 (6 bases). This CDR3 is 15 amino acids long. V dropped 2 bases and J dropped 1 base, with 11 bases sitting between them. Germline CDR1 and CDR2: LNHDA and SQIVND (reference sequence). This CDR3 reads CASSIYGTTNTEAFF. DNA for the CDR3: TGTGCCAGTAGTATATACGGGACAACGAACACTGAAGCTTTCTTT.

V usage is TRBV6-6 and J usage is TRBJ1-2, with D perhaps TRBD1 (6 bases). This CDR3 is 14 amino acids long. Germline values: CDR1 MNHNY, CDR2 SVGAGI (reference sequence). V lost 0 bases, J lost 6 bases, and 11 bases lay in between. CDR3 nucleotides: TGTGCCAGCAGTTACTCGTGGCAGGGGCATGGCTACACCTTC. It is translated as CASSYSWQGHGYTF.

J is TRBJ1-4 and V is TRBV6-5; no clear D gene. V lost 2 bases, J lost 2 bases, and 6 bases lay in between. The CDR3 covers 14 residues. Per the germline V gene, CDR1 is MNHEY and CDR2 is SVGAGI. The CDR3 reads CASSYGKTNEKLFF. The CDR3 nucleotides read TGTGCCAGCAGTTACGGGAAGACTAATGAAAAACTGTTTTTT.

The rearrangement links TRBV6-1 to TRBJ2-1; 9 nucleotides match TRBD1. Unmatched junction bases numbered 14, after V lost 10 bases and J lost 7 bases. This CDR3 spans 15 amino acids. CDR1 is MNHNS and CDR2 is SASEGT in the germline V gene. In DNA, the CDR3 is TGTGCCACCTCGTCCGGGACAGGGAGGTGGAATGAGCAGTTCTTC. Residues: CATSSGTGRWNEQFF.

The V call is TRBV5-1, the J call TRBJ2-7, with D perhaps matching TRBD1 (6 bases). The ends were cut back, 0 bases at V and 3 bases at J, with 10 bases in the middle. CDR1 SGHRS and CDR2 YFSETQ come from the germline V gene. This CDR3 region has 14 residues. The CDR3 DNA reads TGCGCCAGCAGCTTGGACAGGGAACTCTACGAGCAGTACTTC. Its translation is CASSLDRELYEQYF.

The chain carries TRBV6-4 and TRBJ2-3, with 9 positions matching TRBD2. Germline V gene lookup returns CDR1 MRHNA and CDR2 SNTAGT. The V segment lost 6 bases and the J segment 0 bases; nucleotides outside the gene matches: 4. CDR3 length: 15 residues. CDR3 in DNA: TGTGCCAGCAGCCGGACTAGCGCTAGCACAGATACGCAGTATTTT. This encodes CASSRTSASTDTQYF.

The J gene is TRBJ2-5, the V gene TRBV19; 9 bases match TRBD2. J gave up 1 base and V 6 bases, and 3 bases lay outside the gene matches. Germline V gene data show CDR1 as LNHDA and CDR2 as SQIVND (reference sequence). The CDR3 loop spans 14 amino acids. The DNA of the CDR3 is TGTGCCAGTAGCTTTAGCGGGGGCCAAGAGACCCAGTACTTC. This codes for CASSFSGGQETQYF.

The CDR3 DNA reads as TGTGCCTGGAGGGATTTGACAGGGAACACCGGGGAGCTGTTTTTT. Amino acid sequence: CAWRDLTGNTGELFF. V is TRBV30 and J is TRBJ2-2, with a tentative D call TRBD1 (6 bases). The CDR3 length is 15 residues. V shed 3 bases and J shed 1 base, with 12 bases lying between them. Germline V gene sequence: CDR1 GTSNPN, CDR2 SVGIG (reference sequence).

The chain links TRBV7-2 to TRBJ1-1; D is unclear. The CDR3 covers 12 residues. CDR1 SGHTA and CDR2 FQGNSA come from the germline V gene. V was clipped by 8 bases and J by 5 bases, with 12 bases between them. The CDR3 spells CASRKRGTEAFF. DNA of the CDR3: TGTGCCAGCCGCAAACGAGGGACTGAAGCTTTCTTT.

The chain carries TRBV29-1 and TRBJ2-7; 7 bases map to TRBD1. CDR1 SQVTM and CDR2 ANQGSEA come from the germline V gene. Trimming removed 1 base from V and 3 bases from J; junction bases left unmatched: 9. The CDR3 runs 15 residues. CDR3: CSVEVGAGGDYEQYF. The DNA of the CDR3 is TGCAGCGTTGAAGTTGGAGCAGGGGGAGACTACGAGCAGTACTTC.

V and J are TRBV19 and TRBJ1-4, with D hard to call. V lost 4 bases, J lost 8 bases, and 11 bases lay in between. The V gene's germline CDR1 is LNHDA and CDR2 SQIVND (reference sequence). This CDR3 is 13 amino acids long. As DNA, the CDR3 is TGTGCCAGTAGTACCACTCTTGGGGAAAAACTGTTTTTT. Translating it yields CASSTTLGEKLFF.

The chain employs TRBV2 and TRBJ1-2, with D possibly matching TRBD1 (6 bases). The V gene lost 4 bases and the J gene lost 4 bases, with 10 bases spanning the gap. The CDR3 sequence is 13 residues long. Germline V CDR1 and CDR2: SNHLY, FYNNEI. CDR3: CASSAGTSYGYTF. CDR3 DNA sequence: TGTGCCAGCAGTGCCGGGACAAGCTATGGCTACACCTTC.

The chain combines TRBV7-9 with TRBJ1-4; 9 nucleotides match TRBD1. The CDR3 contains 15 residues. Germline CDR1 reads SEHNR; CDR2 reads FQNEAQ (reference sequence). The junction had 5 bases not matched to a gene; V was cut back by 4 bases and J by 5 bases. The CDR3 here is CASSSGQGQNEKLFF. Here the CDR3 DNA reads TGTGCCAGCAGCTCCGGACAGGGGCAAAATGAAAAACTGTTTTTT.

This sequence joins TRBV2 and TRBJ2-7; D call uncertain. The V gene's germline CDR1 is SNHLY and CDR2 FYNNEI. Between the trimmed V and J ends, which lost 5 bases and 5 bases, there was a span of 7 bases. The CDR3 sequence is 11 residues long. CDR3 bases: TGTGCCAGCAGTTACTTGGACGAGCAGTACTTC. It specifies CASSYLDEQYF.

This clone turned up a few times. The CDR3 spells CASSLYRNTEAFF. The CDR3 region has the DNA TGTGCCAGCAGCCTATACAGGAACACTGAAGCTTTCTTT. The chain joins TRBV7-9 to TRBJ1-1; D call uncertain. V dropped 5 bases and J dropped 1 base, with 8 bases sitting between them. The CDR3 has 13 amino acids. The germline gives CDR1 SEHNR, CDR2 FQNEAQ (reference sequence). Variable domain in full (rest from reference TRBV7-9 and TRBJ1-1): DTGVSQNPRHKITKRGQNVTFRCDPISEHNRLYWYRQTLGQGPEFLTYFQNEAQLEKSRLLSDRFSAERPKGSFSTLEIQRTEQGDSAMYLCASSLYRNTEAFFGQGTRLTVV.

In nucleotides, the CDR3 is TGTGCCAGCAGTTTAAGGCAGGGGAACTATGGCTACACCTTC. Its translation: CASSLRQGNYGYTF. The chain links TRBV27 to TRBJ1-2; D is perhaps TRBD1 (6 bases). The CDR3 runs 14 residues. With 2 bases removed from V and 2 bases from J, the gap between germline ends came to 9 bases. The V gene's germline CDR1 is MNHEY and CDR2 SMNVEV (reference sequence).

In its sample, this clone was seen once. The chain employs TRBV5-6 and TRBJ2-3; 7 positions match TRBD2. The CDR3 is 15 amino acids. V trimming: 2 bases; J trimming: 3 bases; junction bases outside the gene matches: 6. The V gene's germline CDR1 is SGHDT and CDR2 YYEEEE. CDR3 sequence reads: CASSFQLAVTDTQYF. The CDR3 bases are TGTGCCAGCAGCTTTCAGCTAGCGGTGACAGATACGCAGTATTTT.

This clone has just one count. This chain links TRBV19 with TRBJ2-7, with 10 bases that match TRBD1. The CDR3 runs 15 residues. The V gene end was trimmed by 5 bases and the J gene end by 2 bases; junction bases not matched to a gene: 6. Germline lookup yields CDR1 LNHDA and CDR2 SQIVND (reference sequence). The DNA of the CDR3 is TGTGCCAGTAGTGTCTCCGGGACAGGGGCCTACGAGCAGTACTTC. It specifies CASSVSGTGAYEQYF.

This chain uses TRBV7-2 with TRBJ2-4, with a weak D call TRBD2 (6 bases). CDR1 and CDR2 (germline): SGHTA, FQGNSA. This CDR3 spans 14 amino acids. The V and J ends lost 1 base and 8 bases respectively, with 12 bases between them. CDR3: CASSLDGTLDIQYF. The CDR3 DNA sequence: TGTGCCAGCAGCTTAGACGGGACTCTCGACATTCAGTACTTC.

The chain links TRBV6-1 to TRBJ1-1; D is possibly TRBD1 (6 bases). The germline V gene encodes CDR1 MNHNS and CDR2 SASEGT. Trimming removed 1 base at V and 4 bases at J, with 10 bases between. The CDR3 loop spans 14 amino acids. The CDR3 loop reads CASSEVGGGTEAFF. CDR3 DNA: TGTGCCAGCAGTGAAGTAGGGGGGGGCACTGAAGCTTTCTTT.

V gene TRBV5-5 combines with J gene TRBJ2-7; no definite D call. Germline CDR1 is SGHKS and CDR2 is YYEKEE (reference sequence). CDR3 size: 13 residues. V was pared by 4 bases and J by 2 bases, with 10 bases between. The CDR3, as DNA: TGTGCCAGCAGCCACGACATAACCTACGAGCAGTACTTC. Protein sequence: CASSHDITYEQYF.

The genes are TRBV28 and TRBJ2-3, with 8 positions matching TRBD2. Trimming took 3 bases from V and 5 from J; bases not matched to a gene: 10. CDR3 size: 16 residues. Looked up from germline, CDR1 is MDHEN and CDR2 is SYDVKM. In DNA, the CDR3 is TGTGCCAGCAGTTTTAGGGGAAGCGGGAGCGTAGATACGCAGTATTTT. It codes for CASSFRGSGSVDTQYF.

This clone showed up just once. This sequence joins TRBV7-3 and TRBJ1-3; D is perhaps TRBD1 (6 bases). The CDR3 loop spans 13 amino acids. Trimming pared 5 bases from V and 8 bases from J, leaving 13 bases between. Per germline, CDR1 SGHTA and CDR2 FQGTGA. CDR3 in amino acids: CASSVPQGHTIYF. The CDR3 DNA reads TGTGCCAGCAGCGTCCCACAGGGTCACACCATATATTTT.

CDR3 bases: TGCAGCGTGGGGGACGGACGATACGAGCAGTACTTC. It encodes CSVGDGRYEQYF. The rearrangement joins TRBV29-1 to TRBJ2-7, with D perhaps assigned TRBD1 or TRBD2 (5 bases each). V was cut by 6 bases and J by 4 bases, with 13 bases left in between. Per germline, CDR1 SQVTM and CDR2 ANQGSEA. CDR3 length: 12 residues.